A single sample is the source of the 14 T cell receptor beta chains below, sequenced in a study of T cells in localized non-small cell lung cancer. Repertoires were generated with immunoSEQ multiplex PCR, while TCRdb's copy carries only in-frame clones and drops some. Of approximately 83,000 clones listed, around nine tenths are singletons. Sequenced here: peripheral blood, sampled before any cancer treatment. Receptors originate from a woman aged 40-69 years with stage I squamous cell lung carcinoma.

The rearrangement links TRBV9 to TRBJ2-5; D not resolved. The CDR3 has 14 residues. Per germline, CDR1 SGDLS and CDR2 YYNGEE. Trimming pared 1 base from V and 4 bases from J, leaving 11 bases between. As DNA, the CDR3 is TGTGCCAGCAGCGTAACGAGCCTGGGAGAGACCCAGTACTTC. It encodes CASSVTSLGETQYF.

The chain recombines TRBV7-9 with TRBJ2-5; D is perhaps TRBD1 or TRBD2 (6 bases each). Trimming stripped 1 base from V and 5 bases from J, with 14 bases between. The CDR3 runs 15 residues. Germline values: CDR1 SEHNR, CDR2 FQNEAQ (reference sequence). The CDR3 loop is CASSLDLGGAETQYF. The CDR3 nucleotides are TGTGCCAGCAGCTTAGATTTGGGGGGCGCGGAGACCCAGTACTTC.

The chain links TRBV6-6 to TRBJ1-1; D unresolved. The CDR3 is 15 amino acids. Germline loops: CDR1 MNHNY, CDR2 SVGAGI (reference sequence). V lost 4 bases and J lost 0, with 12 bases in between. Here the CDR3 reads CASSWRGLMNTEAFF. CDR3 DNA: TGTGCCAGCAGTTGGCGGGGTCTAATGAACACTGAAGCTTTCTTT.

The V gene is TRBV11-1, the J gene TRBJ2-3; D is ambiguous. Germline CDR1 is SGHAT and CDR2 is FQDESV (reference sequence). Trimming removed 1 base from V and 8 bases from J, with 4 bases in between. The CDR3 contains 11 residues. The CDR3 here is CASSLGTTQYF. CDR3 bases: TGTGCCAGCAGCTTAGGGACTACGCAGTATTTT.

This rearrangement joins TRBV19 to TRBJ2-7; D is unresolved. Germline CDR1 is LNHDA and CDR2 is SQIVND (reference sequence). This CDR3 has 13 residues. V dropped 4 bases and J dropped 1 base, with 8 bases sitting between them. This CDR3 is CASSKSPSYEQYF. In DNA form, the CDR3 reads TGTGCCAGTAGTAAAAGTCCGTCCTACGAGCAGTACTTC.

The V call is TRBV9, the J call TRBJ2-1; 7 bases agree with TRBD1. CDR1 and CDR2 (germline): SGDLS, YYNGEE. V dropped 2 bases and J dropped 8; count of bases not matched to a gene: 10. CDR3 length: 15 residues. The CDR3 DNA sequence: TGTGCCAGCAGCGTGGGGCAGACAGGGTGGGATGAGCAGTTCTTC. Translating it yields CASSVGQTGWDEQFF.

V usage is TRBV5-4 and J usage is TRBJ1-2, with D unclear. Per the germline V gene, CDR1 is SGHNT and CDR2 is YYREEE (reference sequence). This CDR3 spans 14 amino acids. V was cut by 0 bases and J by 2 bases, with 8 bases left in between. The CDR3 bases are TGTGCCAGCAGCTTGGGAGGGATCAACTATGGCTACACCTTC. Residues: CASSLGGINYGYTF.

The rearrangement joins TRBV6-6 to TRBJ2-3; 9 bases align to TRBD2. The CDR3 runs to 15 residues. V lost 6 bases, J lost 4 bases, and 8 bases stayed unmatched. Germline V CDR1 and CDR2: MNHNY, SVGAGI (reference sequence). The CDR3 region is CASSRAGGGPDTQYF. Here the CDR3 DNA reads TGTGCCAGCAGCCGAGCGGGGGGAGGTCCAGATACGCAGTATTTT.

The chain employs TRBV5-8 and TRBJ2-5, with D perhaps matching TRBD1 (6 bases). The DNA end favors TRBJ2-7, so the J call may be wrong. The CDR3 runs to 13 residues. Germline assignment: CDR1 SGHTS and CDR2 YDEGEE. The CDR3 region is CASSSLQGHEQYF. CDR3 nucleotide sequence: TGTGCCAGCAGCTCCCTACAGGGCCACGAGCAGTACTTC.

V gene TRBV2 combines with J gene TRBJ2-4; TRBD2 matches 12 bases. The CDR3 is 17 residues long. The trim removed 4 bases at V and 4 bases at J, leaving 8 bases unmatched. Per germline, CDR1 SNHLY and CDR2 FYNNEI. CDR3 in DNA: TGTGCCAGCAGTGTGGGCACCGGGACTAGCGGGAAAAACATTCAGTACTTC. This codes for CASSVGTGTSGKNIQYF.

The chain links TRBV19 to TRBJ1-1; D ambiguous. The CDR3 extends over 12 amino acids. V gave up 4 bases and J gave up 7 bases, with 10 bases separating them. The V gene's germline CDR1 is LNHDA and CDR2 SQIVND (reference sequence). CDR3 residues: CASSRVSIEAFF. CDR3 nucleotides: TGTGCCAGTAGTAGGGTTTCAATTGAAGCTTTCTTT.

This rearrangement joins TRBV19 to TRBJ1-1; D is uncertain. The CDR3 is 12 amino acids. The V gene's germline CDR1 is LNHDA and CDR2 SQIVND (reference sequence). The V end was cut by 4 bases, the J end by 0 bases, with 3 bases between. CDR3 amino acids: CASSRMNTEAFF. The CDR3 bases are TGTGCCAGTAGTAGGATGAACACTGAAGCTTTCTTT.

The chain carries TRBV5-1 and TRBJ1-1; D not resolved. The CDR3 runs to 14 residues. Trimming left V 4 bases short and J 3 bases short, with 13 bases between. Germline CDR1 is SGHRS and CDR2 is YFSETQ. In DNA form, the CDR3 reads TGCGCCAGCAGCGCCCTAGGACGGGACACTGAAGCTTTCTTT. This translates into CASSALGRDTEAFF.

The chain links TRBV30 to TRBJ1-2; the match to TRBD1 covers 8 bases. Germline-derived CDR1 and CDR2 are GTSNPN and SVGIG (reference sequence). The CDR3 has 13 amino acids. Germline trimming cut 1 base from V and 7 bases from J; bases unmatched to any gene: 5. CDR3 in amino acids: CAWSEQGVVGYTF. The CDR3 DNA is TGTGCCTGGAGTGAACAGGGGGTCGTTGGCTACACCTTC.